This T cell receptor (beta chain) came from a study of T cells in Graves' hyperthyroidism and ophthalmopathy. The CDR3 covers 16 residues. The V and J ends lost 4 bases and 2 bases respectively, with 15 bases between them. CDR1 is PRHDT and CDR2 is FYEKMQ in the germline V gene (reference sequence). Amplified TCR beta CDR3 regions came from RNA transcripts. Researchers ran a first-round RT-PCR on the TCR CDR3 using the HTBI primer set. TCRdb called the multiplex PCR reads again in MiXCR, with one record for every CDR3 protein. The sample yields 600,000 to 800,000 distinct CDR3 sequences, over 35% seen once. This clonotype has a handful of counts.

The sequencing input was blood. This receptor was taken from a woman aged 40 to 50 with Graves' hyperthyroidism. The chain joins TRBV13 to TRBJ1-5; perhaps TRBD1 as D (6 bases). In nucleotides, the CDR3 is TGTGCCAGCAGCTCTCAAGGGGGATTAGGCAATCAGCCCCAGCATTTT. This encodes CASSSQGGLGNQPQHF.